These 17 T cell receptor beta chains were all obtained from the same sample, sequenced in a study of T cell responses to AZD1222 COVID-19 vaccine. Method: immunoSEQ multiplex PCR; TCRdb's copy keeps in-frame clones and lacks some. The table has over 130,000 clones, around 95% seen once. The starting material was peripheral blood, obtained on day 0 of AZD1222 vaccination. The receptors were gathered from an adult in good health.

The V call is TRBV3-1 (or the pseudogene TRBV3-2), the J call TRBJ2-2; TRBD2 agrees at 7 bases. Trimming cost V 6 bases and J 6 bases; bases outside gene matches: 19. CDR3 length: 18 residues. Germline assignment: CDR1 LGHDT and CDR2 YNNKEL (reference sequence). CDR3: CASSGSPPAGIRAGELFF. As DNA, the CDR3 is TGTGCCAGCAGTGGCTCTCCTCCAGCGGGAATACGGGCCGGGGAGCTGTTTTTT.

The V and J genes are TRBV6-1 and TRBJ1-6; D uncertain. Germline CDR1 reads MNHNS; CDR2 reads SASEGT. The CDR3 consists of 14 residues. The V and J ends lost 1 base and 7 bases respectively, with 8 bases between them. CDR3 sequence (DNA): TGTGCCAGCAGTGAAGAACCCTCAAATTCACCCCTCCACTTT. Translating it yields CASSEEPSNSPLHF.

The genes are TRBV19 and TRBJ1-1; D is perhaps TRBD1 (6 bases). V gave up 7 bases and J gave up 4 bases, with 13 bases separating them. This CDR3 comprises 13 residues. Germline-derived CDR1 and CDR2 are LNHDA and SQIVND (reference sequence). The chain's CDR3 is CASTSSRGTEAFF. In nucleotides, the CDR3 is TGTGCCAGTACCTCATCCAGGGGCACTGAAGCTTTCTTT.

The chain is built from TRBV3-1 (or the pseudogene TRBV3-2) and TRBJ1-3, with unresolved D. This CDR3 comprises 15 residues. Germline assignment: CDR1 LGHDT and CDR2 YNNKEL (reference sequence). V was shortened by 4 bases and J by 0 bases, with 10 bases between the two germline ends. The DNA of the CDR3 is TGTGCCAGCAGCCTGACGCCGGGCTCTGGAAACACCATATATTTT. Its translation: CASSLTPGSGNTIYF.

The chain employs TRBV27 and TRBJ1-6, with D perhaps TRBD1 (6 bases). CDR1 and CDR2 from the germline V gene are MNHEY and SMNVEV (reference sequence). V shed 6 bases and J shed 6 bases, with 12 bases lying between them. CDR3 length: 14 amino acids. CDR3 nucleotides: TGTGCCAGCAGCAAAACAGGGACTAATTCACCCCTCCACTTT. Translating it yields CASSKTGTNSPLHF.

The chain combines TRBV3-1 (or the pseudogene TRBV3-2) with TRBJ1-1; no firm D call. The ends were cut back, 8 bases at V and 5 bases at J, with 9 bases in the middle. The CDR3 is 11 amino acids. The germline V gene encodes CDR1 LGHDT and CDR2 YNNKEL (reference sequence). CDR3 sequence reads: CASGVGTEAFF. In DNA, the CDR3 is TGTGCCAGCGGGGTGGGGACTGAAGCTTTCTTT.

The CDR3 bases are TGTGCCAGCAGCCAAGCGGCGGAAAGCTCCTACAATGAGCAGTTCTTC. Its protein is CASSQAAESSYNEQFF. The chain couples TRBV4-2 to TRBJ2-1; D remains ambiguous. The V end lost 1 base, the J end lost 0 bases, and 10 bases lay between the germline ends. Per germline, CDR1 LGHNA and CDR2 YNFKEQ. The CDR3 extends over 16 amino acids.

This clone appeared once. The chain combines TRBV21-1 with TRBJ1-1; the D call in the table, TRBD1, was not verified against the DNA. TRBV21-1 is a pseudogene. This CDR3 comprises 16 residues. The CDR3 DNA is TGTGCCAGCAGCAAACCTCGGACAGGGGGAGGCACTGAAGCTTTCTTT. Its translation is CASSKPRTGGGTEAFF.

The rearrangement links TRBV2 to TRBJ1-5, with 8 positions matching TRBD1. This CDR3 has 14 amino acids. Trimming took 5 bases from V and 7 from J; bases not matched to a gene: 7. Germline loops: CDR1 SNHLY, CDR2 FYNNEI. CDR3: CASSPRTGWQPQHF. CDR3 nucleotides: TGTGCCAGCAGTCCTAGGACAGGGTGGCAGCCCCAGCATTTT.

V usage is TRBV10-3 and J usage is TRBJ2-2; possible D gene TRBD1, 6 bases. Germline V lookup: CDR1 ENHRY, CDR2 SYGVKD. The CDR3 has 12 residues. V shed 8 bases and J shed 6 bases, with 10 bases lying between them. The CDR3 DNA reads TGTGCCATCGGGAGACAGGCCGGGGAGCTGTTTTTT. Amino acid sequence: CAIGRQAGELFF.

The CDR3 here is CASSLWVLRNTEAFF. CDR3 nucleotides: TGTGCCAGCAGCTTATGGGTTCTGAGGAACACTGAAGCTTTCTTT. The chain recombines TRBV7-2 with TRBJ1-1; D is uncertain. The CDR3 length is 15 residues. Trimming took off 2 bases at V and 1 base at J, with 11 bases between the two ends. The germline V gene has CDR1 SGHTA and CDR2 FQGNSA.

V and J are TRBV2 and TRBJ2-7, with TRBD2 as a possible D gene (5 bases). V was cut by 4 bases and J by 2 bases, with 12 bases left in between. This CDR3 is 14 amino acids long. Germline lookup yields CDR1 SNHLY and CDR2 FYNNEI. The CDR3 region has the DNA TGTGCCAGCAGTGGGACTTTAGTCCCCTACGAGCAGTACGTC. Protein product: CASSGTLVPYEQYV.

The chain combines TRBV5-1 with TRBJ1-3; D remains unclear. The CDR3 is 15 amino acids. Germline V lookup: CDR1 SGHRS, CDR2 YFSETQ. Between the trimmed V and J ends, which lost 0 bases and 2 bases, there was a span of 9 bases. The CDR3 protein is CASSLGLMAGNTIYF. The CDR3 DNA sequence: TGCGCCAGCAGCTTGGGACTTATGGCTGGAAACACCATATATTTT.

This clone was seen a handful of times. The chain combines TRBV27 with TRBJ1-2; a possible D gene is TRBD1 (5 bases). There are 17 residues in the CDR3. V shed 5 bases and J shed 4 bases, with 23 bases lying between them. From germline, CDR1 is MNHEY and CDR2 SMNVEV (reference sequence). The CDR3 region is CASSPRGGGLLGYGYTF. The DNA for the CDR3 is TGTGCCAGCAGTCCGAGGGGTGGTGGCTTACTAGGCTATGGCTACACCTTC.

V gene TRBV27 combines with J gene TRBJ1-6; 8 bases align to TRBD1. The germline V gene encodes CDR1 MNHEY and CDR2 SMNVEV (reference sequence). This CDR3 region has 14 residues. The V and J ends lost 3 bases and 9 bases, in that order; junction bases with no gene match: 4. In nucleotides, the CDR3 is TGTGCCAGCAGTTTCGACAGGGGCTCTTCACCCCTCCACTTT. Its protein is CASSFDRGSSPLHF.

The rearrangement joins TRBV12-5 to TRBJ1-1, with a weak D call TRBD1 (5 bases). V lost 6 bases, J lost 0 bases, and 14 bases lay in between. Germline CDR1 reads LGHNT; CDR2 reads FRNRAP. This CDR3 comprises 15 residues. The CDR3 here is CASGLWRGVNTEAFF. CDR3 nucleotide sequence: TGTGCTAGTGGCCTCTGGCGGGGGGTGAACACTGAAGCTTTCTTT.

The chain employs TRBV4-1 and TRBJ1-6; 7 positions agree with TRBD1. Germline trimming cut 1 base from V and 7 bases from J; bases unmatched to any gene: 16. CDR1 MGHRA and CDR2 YSYEKL come from the germline V gene. This CDR3 spans 19 amino acids. The CDR3 DNA is TGCGCCAGCAGCCAAGCCGGCTTCAAACCGGGACAGCTAAATTCACCCCTCCACTTT. This translates into CASSQAGFKPGQLNSPLHF.